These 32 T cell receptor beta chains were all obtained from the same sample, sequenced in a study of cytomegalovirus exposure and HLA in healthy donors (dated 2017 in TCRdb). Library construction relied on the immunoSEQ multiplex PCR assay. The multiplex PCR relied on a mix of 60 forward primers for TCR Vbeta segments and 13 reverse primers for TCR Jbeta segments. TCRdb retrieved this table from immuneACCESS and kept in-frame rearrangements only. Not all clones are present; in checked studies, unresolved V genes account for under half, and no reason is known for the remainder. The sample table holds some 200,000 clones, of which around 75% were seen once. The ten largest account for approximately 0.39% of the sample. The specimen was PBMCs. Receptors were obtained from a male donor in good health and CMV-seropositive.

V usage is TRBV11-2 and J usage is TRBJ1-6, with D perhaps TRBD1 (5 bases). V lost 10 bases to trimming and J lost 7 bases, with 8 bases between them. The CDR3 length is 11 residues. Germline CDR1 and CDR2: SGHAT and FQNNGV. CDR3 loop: CATGGNSPLHF. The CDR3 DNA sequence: TGTGCCACCGGGGGGAATTCACCCCTCCACTTT.

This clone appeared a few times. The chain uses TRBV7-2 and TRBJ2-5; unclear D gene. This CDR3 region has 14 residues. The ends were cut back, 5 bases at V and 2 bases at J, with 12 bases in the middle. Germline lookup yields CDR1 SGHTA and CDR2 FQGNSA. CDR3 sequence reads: CASSLKRTQETQYF. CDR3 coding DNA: TGTGCCAGCAGCCTTAAACGAACTCAAGAGACCCAGTACTTC. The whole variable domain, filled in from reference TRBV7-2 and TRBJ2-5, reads GAGVSQSPSNKVTEKGKDVELRCDPISGHTALYWYRQSLGQGLEFLIYFQGNSAPDKSGLPSDRFSAERTGGSVSTLTIQRTQQEDSAVYLCASSLKRTQETQYFGPGTRLLVL.

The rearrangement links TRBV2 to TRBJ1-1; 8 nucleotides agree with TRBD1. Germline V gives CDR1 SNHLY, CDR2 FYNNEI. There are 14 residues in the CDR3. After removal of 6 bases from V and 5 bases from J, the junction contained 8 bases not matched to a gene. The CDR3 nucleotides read TGTGCCAGCAGGACCCAGGGGGCTTGGACTGAAGCTTTCTTT. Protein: CASRTQGAWTEAFF. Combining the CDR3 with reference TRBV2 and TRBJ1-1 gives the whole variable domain EPEVTQTPSHQVTQMGQEVILRCVPISNHLYFYWYRQILGQKVEFLVSFYNNEISEKSEIFDDQFSVERPDGSNFTLKIRSTKLEDSAMYFCASRTQGAWTEAFFGQGTRLTVV.

The CDR3 bases are TGTGCCAGCTCACCCGGGACTAGCGGGAGCAATGAGCAGTTCTTC. Its protein product is CASSPGTSGSNEQFF. V usage is TRBV18 and J usage is TRBJ2-1; 14 bases agree with TRBD2. CDR1 is KGHSH, CDR2 LQKENI, per germline. Trimming removed 3 bases from V and 6 bases from J; junction bases left unmatched: 1. There are 15 residues in the CDR3.

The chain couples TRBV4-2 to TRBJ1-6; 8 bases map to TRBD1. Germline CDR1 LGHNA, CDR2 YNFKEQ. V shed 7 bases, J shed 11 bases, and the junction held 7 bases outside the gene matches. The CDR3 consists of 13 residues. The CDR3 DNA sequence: TGTGCCAGCACCTGGGACAGGTCTACACCCCTCCACTTT. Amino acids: CASTWDRSTPLHF.

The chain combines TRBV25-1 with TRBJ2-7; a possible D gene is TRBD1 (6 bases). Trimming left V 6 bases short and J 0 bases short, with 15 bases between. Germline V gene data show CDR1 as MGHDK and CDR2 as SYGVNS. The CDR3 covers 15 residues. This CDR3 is CASRGGHFSSYEQYF. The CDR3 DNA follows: TGTGCCAGCAGAGGGGGACATTTCAGCTCCTACGAGCAGTACTTC.

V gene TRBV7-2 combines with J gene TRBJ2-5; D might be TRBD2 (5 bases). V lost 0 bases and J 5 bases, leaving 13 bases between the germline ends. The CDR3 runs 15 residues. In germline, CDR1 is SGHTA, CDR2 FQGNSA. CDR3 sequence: CASSLARGFEETQYF. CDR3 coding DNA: TGTGCCAGCAGCTTAGCCCGGGGTTTCGAGGAGACCCAGTACTTC.

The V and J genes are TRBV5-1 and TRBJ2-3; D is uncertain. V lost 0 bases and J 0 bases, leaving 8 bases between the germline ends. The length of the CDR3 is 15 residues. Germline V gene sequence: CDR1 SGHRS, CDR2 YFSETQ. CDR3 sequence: CASSLAGASTDTQYF. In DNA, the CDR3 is TGCGCCAGCAGCTTGGCCGGAGCTAGCACAGATACGCAGTATTTT.

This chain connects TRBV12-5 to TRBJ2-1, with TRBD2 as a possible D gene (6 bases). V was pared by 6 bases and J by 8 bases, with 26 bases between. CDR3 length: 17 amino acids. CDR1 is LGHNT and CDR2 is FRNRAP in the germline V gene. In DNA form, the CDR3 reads TGTGCTAGTGGGCGGATGTCCGGGAGTTATTATATAGATGAGCAGTTCTTC. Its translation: CASGRMSGSYYIDEQFF.

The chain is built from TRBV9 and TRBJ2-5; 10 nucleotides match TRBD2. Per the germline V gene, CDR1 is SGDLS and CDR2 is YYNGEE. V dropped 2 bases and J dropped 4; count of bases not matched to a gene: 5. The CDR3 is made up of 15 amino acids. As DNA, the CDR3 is TGTGCCAGCAGCGTTGGGGCTAGCGGGGGAGAGACCCAGTACTTC. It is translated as CASSVGASGGETQYF. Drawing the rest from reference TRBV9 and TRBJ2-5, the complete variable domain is DSGVTQTPKHLITATGQRVTLRCSPRSGDLSVYWYQQSLDQGLQFLIQYYNGEERAKGNILERFSAQQFPDLHSELNLSSLELGDSALYFCASSVGASGGETQYFGPGTRLLVL.

CDR3 in DNA: TGTGCCAGCAGCCCCCTGCTCCTTCGGGATGGGGACACTGAAGCTTTCTTT. Its protein product is CASSPLLLRDGDTEAFF. V and J are TRBV5-4 and TRBJ1-1; D remains ambiguous. Trimming removed 4 bases from V and 3 bases from J, with 22 bases in between. Germline CDR1 is SGHNT and CDR2 is YYREEE (reference sequence). This CDR3 has 17 residues.

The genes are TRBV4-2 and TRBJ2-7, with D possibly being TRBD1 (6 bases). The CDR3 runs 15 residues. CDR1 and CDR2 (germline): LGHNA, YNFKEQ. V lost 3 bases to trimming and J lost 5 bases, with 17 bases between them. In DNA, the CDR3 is TGTGCCAGCAGCCAGTCCAGGGGTAGTTCCCACGAGCAGTACTTC. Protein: CASSQSRGSSHEQYF.

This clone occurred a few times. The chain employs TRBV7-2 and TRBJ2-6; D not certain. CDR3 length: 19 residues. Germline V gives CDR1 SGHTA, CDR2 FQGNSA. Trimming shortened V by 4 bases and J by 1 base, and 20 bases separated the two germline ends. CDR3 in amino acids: CASSSNDWRGASGANVLTF. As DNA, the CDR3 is TGTGCCAGCAGCTCGAACGACTGGAGAGGAGCTTCTGGGGCCAACGTCCTGACTTTC.

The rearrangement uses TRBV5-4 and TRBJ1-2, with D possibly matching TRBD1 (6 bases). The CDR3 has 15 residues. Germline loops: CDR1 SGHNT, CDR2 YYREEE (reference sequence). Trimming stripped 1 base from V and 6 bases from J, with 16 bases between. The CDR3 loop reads CASSLTGLGLNGYTF. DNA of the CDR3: TGTGCCAGCAGCTTGACAGGGCTGGGACTAAATGGCTACACCTTC.

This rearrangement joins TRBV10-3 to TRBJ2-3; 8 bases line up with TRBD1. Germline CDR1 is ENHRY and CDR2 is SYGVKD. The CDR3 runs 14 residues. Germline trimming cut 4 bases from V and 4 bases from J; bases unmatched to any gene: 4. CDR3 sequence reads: CAISVGQGADTQYF. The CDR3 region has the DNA TGTGCCATCAGTGTAGGACAGGGCGCAGATACGCAGTATTTT.

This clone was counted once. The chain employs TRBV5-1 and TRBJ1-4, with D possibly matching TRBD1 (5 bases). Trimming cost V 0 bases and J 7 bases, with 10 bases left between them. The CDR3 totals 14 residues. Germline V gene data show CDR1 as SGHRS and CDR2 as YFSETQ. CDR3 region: CASSLAGQGEKLFF. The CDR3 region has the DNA TGCGCCAGCAGCTTGGCTGGCCAGGGTGAAAAACTGTTTTTT.

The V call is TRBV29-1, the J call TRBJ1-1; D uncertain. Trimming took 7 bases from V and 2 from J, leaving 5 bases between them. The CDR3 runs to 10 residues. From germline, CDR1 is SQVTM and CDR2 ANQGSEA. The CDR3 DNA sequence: TGCAGCGCAGGTAACACTGAAGCTTTCTTT. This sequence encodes CSAGNTEAFF.

The CDR3 DNA reads TGTGCCAGCAGCCATAACATAGGACAGGGGAACTATGGCTACACCTTC. It codes for CASSHNIGQGNYGYTF. The chain carries TRBV11-2 and TRBJ1-2, with TRBD1 matching over 9 bases. Germline-derived CDR1 and CDR2 are SGHAT and FQNNGV. The CDR3 covers 16 residues. J was trimmed by 2 bases and V by 5 bases; bases with no gene match: 9. The complete variable domain, with remaining parts taken from reference TRBV11-2 and TRBJ1-2, reads EAGVAQSPRYKIIEKRQSVAFWCNPISGHATLYWYQQILGQGPKLLIQFQNNGVVDDSQLPKDRFSAERLKGVDSTLKIQPAKLEDSAVYLCASSHNIGQGNYGYTFGSGTRLTVV.

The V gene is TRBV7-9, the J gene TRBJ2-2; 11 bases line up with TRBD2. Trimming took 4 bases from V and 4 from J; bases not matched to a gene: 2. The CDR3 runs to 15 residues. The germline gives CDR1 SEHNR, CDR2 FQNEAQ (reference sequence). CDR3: CASSSLAGGTGELFF. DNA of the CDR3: TGTGCCAGCAGCTCTCTAGCGGGAGGCACCGGGGAGCTGTTTTTT.

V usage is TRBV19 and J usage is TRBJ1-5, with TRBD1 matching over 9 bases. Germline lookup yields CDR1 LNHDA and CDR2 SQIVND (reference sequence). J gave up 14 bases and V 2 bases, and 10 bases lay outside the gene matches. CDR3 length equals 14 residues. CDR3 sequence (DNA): TGTGCCAGTAGTATAACCGGGACAGGGCTTGGAGAGCATTTT. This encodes CASSITGTGLGEHF.

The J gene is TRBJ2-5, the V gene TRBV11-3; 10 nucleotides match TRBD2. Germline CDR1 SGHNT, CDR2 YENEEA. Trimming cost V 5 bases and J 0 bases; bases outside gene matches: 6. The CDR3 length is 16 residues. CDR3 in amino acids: CASSPGAGGYQETQYF. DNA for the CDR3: TGTGCCAGCAGCCCCGGAGCGGGGGGGTACCAAGAGACCCAGTACTTC.

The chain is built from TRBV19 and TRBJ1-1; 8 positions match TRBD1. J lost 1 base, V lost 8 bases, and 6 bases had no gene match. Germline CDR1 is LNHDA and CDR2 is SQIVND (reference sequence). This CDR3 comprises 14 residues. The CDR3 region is CASRQGFSNTEAFF. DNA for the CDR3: TGTGCCAGTCGACAGGGGTTCTCGAACACTGAAGCTTTCTTT.

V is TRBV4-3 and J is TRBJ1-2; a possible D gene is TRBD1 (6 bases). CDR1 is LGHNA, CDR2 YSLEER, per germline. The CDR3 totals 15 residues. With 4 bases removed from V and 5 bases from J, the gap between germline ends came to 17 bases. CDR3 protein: CASSPVVRGGYGYTF. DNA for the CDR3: TGCGCCAGCAGCCCCGTGGTTAGAGGGGGATATGGCTACACCTTC.

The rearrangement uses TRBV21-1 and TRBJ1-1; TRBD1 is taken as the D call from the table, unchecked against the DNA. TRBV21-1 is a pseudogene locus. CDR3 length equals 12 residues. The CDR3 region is CASSSRSTEAFF. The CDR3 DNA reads TGTGCCAGCAGCTCCCGCAGCACTGAAGCTTTCTTT.

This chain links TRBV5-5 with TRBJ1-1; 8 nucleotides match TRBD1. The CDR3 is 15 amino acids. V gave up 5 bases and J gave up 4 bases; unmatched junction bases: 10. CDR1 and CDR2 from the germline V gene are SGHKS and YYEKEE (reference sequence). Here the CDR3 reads CASRVDRVSSTEAFF. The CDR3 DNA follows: TGTGCCAGCAGGGTGGACAGGGTTTCTTCCACTGAAGCTTTCTTT.

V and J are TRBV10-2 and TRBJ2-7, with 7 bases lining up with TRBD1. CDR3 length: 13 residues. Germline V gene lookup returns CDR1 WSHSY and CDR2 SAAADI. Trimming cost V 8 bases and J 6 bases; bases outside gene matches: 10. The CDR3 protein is CASGTAVQGEQYF. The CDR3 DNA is TGCGCCAGCGGGACAGCGGTGCAGGGCGAGCAGTACTTC.

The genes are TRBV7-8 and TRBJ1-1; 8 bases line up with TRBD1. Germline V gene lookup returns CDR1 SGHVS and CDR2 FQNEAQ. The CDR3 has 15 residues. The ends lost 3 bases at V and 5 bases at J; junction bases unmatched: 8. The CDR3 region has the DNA TGTGCCAGCAGCTTTCCGACAGGGGCTTATACTGAAGCTTTCTTT. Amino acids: CASSFPTGAYTEAFF.

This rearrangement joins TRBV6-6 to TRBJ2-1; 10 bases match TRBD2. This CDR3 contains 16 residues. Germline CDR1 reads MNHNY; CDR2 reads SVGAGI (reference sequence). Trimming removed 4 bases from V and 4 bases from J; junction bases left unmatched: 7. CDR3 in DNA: TGTGCCAGCAGTTCGAGGACTAGCGGCACATACAATGAGCAGTTCTTC. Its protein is CASSSRTSGTYNEQFF.

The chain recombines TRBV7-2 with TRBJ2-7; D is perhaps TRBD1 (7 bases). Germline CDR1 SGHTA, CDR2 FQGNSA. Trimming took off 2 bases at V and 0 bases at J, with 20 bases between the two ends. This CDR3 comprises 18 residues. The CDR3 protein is CASSLQGGRWGSSYEQYF. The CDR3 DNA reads TGTGCCAGCAGCTTACAGGGGGGACGTTGGGGGAGCTCCTACGAGCAGTACTTC.

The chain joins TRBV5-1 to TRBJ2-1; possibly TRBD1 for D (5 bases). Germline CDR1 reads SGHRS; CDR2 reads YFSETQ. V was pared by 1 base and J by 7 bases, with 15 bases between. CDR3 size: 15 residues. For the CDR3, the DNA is TGCGCCAGCAGCTTGATGGGGCCGGATCGGAATGAGCAGTTCTTC. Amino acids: CASSLMGPDRNEQFF.

CDR3 in amino acids: CASKPGVRQPQHF. CDR3 coding DNA: TGTGCCAGCAAACCAGGGGTTCGTCAGCCCCAGCATTTT. V is TRBV19 and J is TRBJ1-5, with D maybe TRBD1 (6 bases). This CDR3 region has 13 residues. CDR1 is LNHDA and CDR2 is SQIVND in the germline V gene (reference sequence). V lost 9 bases to trimming and J lost 6 bases, with 15 bases between them.

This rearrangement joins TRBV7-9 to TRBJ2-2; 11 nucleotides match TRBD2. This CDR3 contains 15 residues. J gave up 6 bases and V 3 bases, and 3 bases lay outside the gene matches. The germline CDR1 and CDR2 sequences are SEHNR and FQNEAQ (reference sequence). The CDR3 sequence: CASSFLAGGSGELFF. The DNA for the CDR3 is TGTGCCAGCAGCTTCCTAGCGGGAGGTTCCGGGGAGCTGTTTTTT.